Included here is one T cell receptor (beta chain) sequence, with context. Its antigen is as yet unknown. The authors distributed each subset's genomic DNA evenly over several immunoSEQ plates. Repertoires were generated with immunoSEQ multiplex PCR, while TCRdb's copy carries only in-frame clones and drops some. In the table there are more than 400,000 clones, approximately 95% of which are singletons. The entry originates in a study of shared clonotypes between healthy human individuals. On the study more broadly: A donor's plate count was three for CD4 naive and three for CD4 memory; CD8 naive had two and CD8 memory one.

Each sample came from a Caucasian adult donor living in Nashville, Tennessee. The J segment lost 1 base and the V segment lost 0 bases, leaving 3 bases of the junction unmatched. The CDR3 is made up of 15 amino acids. The germline V gene encodes CDR1 SGHRS and CDR2 YFSETQ. Regarding the study as a whole: A handful of donors shared about 4.5% of their naive CD4 clonotypes.

The sequence was collected from a woman aged 30 to 39 in good health. Sequencing was performed on naive CD4+ T cells sorted from blood. Sample subset: CD45RA+ positively selected. The rearrangement uses TRBV5-1 and TRBJ1-1, with 7 bases identical to TRBD1. The DNA of the CDR3 is TGCGCCAGCAGCTTGGATAGGGGGCAGAACACTGAAGCTTTCTTT. This codes for CASSLDRGQNTEAFF. Full variable domain (outside the CDR3, taken from reference TRBV5-1 and TRBJ1-1): KAGVTQTPRYLIKTRGQQVTLSCSPISGHRSVSWYQQTPGQGLQFLFEYFSETQRNKGNFPGRFSGRQFSNSRSEMNVSTLELGDSALYLCASSLDRGQNTEAFFGQGTRLTVV.